This is a list of T cell receptor beta chains from one sample in a study of blood T cell repertoires in COVID-19. This table comes from immunoSEQ multiplex PCR, and its TCRdb copy is limited to in-frame clones, with some not included. The sample comprises roughly 160,000 clones, over 70% of which are singletons, and approximately 10% rests with the top ten. Material: PBMCs or T cells enriched from blood (not recorded which). All receptors come from a man aged 50 to 59 who had recovered from COVID-19. CDR3s include the opening cysteine and the closing phenylalanine or tryptophan. The order of the fields is D gene, V gene, clone size, J gene, CDR3 protein, CDR3 DNA. The D gene is left open where the match is weak. Not every row has a clone size; where given, it reads once, few, many or a size class.

NA	TRBV20-1	NA	TRBJ1-2	CSASVSYGYTF	TGCAGTGCTAGTGTCAGCTATGGCTACACCTTC
NA	TRBV5-1	NA	TRBJ2-7	CASSLRGPYEQYF	TGCGCCAGCAGCTTAAGGGGTCCCTACGAGCAGTACTTC
NA	TRBV6-5	NA	TRBJ2-2	CASVLRRDTGELFF	TGTGCCAGCGTTCTGAGGAGGGACACCGGGGAGCTGTTTTTT
TRBD1	TRBV19	NA	TRBJ1-5	CASSPGQGTNQPQHF	TGTGCCAGTAGCCCGGGACAGGGAACCAATCAGCCCCAGCATTTT
NA	TRBV5-1	NA	TRBJ1-1	CASSSQGPKNTEAFF	TGCGCCAGCAGTTCCCAGGGTCCGAAGAACACTGAAGCTTTCTTT
TRBD1	TRBV12-3/TRBV12-4	few	TRBJ1-1	CASSLQGSTEAFF	TGTGCCAGCAGCCTACAGGGGTCCACTGAAGCTTTCTTT
NA	TRBV6-6	NA	TRBJ1-2	CASSYSAGTPYGYTF	TGTGCCAGCAGTTACTCGGCAGGCACACCCTATGGCTACACCTTC
NA	TRBV5-1	NA	TRBJ1-1	CASSRQEWDTEAFF	TGCGCCAGCAGCAGACAGGAGTGGGACACTGAAGCTTTCTTT
NA	TRBV15	NA	TRBJ1-3	CATSRDVAGSTIYF	TGTGCCACCAGCAGAGATGTCGCGGGTAGCACCATATATTTT
NA	TRBV30	once	TRBJ1-1	CAGEGRITGTEAFF	TGTGCCGGGGAAGGGAGGATAACGGGGACTGAAGCTTTCTTT
NA	TRBV28	few	TRBJ2-2	CASKMGGILGELFF	TGTGCCAGCAAGATGGGGGGTATCCTCGGGGAGCTGTTTTTT
NA	TRBV19	NA	TRBJ1-1	CASRFAVANTEAFF	TGTGCCAGTAGATTTGCGGTAGCGAACACTGAAGCTTTCTTT
NA	TRBV11-2	NA	TRBJ1-2	CASSLVGQRDGYTF	TGTGCCAGCAGCTTAGTTGGACAGAGAGATGGCTACACCTTC
NA	TRBV25-1	NA	TRBJ1-2	CASMNNDNYGYTF	TGTGCCAGCATGAACAACGATAACTATGGCTACACCTTC
NA	TRBV7-9	NA	TRBJ1-2	CASSQSQGNYGYTF	TGTGCCAGCAGTCAATCGCAGGGGAACTATGGCTACACCTTC
NA	TRBV25-1	NA	TRBJ2-5	CASSELSEETQYF	TGTGCCAGCAGTGAATTGTCCGAAGAGACCCAGTACTTC
NA	TRBV19	NA	TRBJ2-1	CASSILSSKLDEQFF	TGTGCCAGTAGTATATTGTCTAGTAAATTGGATGAGCAGTTCTTC
TRBD1	TRBV11-2	NA	TRBJ2-1	CASSHPGTGGHEQFF	TGTGCCAGCAGCCACCCCGGGACAGGGGGCCACGAGCAGTTCTTC
NA	TRBV10-3	NA	TRBJ2-5	CAISGTTGQQETQYF	TGTGCCATCAGTGGCACGACAGGCCAACAAGAGACCCAGTACTTC
TRBD1	TRBV28	NA	TRBJ1-5	CASSSLTGTQPQHF	TGTGCCAGCAGTTCCTTGACAGGGACCCAGCCCCAGCATTTT
TRBD1	TRBV19	once	TRBJ1-2	CASSPGTGGYTF	TGTGCCAGTAGTCCAGGGACAGGGGGCTACACCTTC
NA	TRBV9	NA	TRBJ1-2	CASSVVYRFINYGYTF	TGTGCCAGCAGCGTAGTATACAGATTCATTAACTATGGCTACACCTTC
NA	TRBV12-3/TRBV12-4	few	TRBJ1-1	CASSPTGLGEAFF	TGTGCCAGCAGTCCTACAGGCCTCGGGGAAGCTTTCTTT
NA	TRBV27	NA	TRBJ1-5	CASRSGQTNQPQHF	TGTGCCAGCAGATCCGGACAGACCAATCAGCCCCAGCATTTT